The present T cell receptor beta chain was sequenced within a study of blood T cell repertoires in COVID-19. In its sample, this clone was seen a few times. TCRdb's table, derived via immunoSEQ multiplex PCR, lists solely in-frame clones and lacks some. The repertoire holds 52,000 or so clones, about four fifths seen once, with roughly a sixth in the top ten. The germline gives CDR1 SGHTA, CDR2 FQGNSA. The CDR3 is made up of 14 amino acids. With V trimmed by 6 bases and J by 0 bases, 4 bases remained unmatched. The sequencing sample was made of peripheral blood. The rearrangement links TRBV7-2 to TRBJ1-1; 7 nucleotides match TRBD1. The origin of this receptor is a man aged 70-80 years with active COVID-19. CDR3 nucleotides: TGTGCCAGCAGACTGACAGGGTTGAACACTGAAGCTTTCTTT. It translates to CASRLTGLNTEAFF.